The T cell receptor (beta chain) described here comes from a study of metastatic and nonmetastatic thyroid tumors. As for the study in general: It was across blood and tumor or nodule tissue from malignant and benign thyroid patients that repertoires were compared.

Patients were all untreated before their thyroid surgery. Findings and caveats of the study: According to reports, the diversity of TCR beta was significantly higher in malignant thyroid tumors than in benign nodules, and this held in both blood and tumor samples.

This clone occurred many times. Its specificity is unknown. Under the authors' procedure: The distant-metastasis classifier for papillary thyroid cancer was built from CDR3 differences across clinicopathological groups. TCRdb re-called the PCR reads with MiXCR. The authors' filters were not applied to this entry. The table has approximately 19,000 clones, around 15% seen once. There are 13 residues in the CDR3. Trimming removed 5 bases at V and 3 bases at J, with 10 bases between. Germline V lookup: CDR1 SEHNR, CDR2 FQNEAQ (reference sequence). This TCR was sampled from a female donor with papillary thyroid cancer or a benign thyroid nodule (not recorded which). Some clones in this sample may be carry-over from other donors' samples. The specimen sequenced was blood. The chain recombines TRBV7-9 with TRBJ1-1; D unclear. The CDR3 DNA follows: TGTGCCAGCAGCCCCGAGGTGGACACTGAAGCTTTCTTT. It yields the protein CASSPEVDTEAFF.